The source of this T cell receptor beta chain is a study of blood T cell repertoires in COVID-19. Only in-frame clones appear in the TCRdb table, and some are missing; sequencing was by immunoSEQ multiplex PCR. The sample lists roughly 62,000 clones; under 85% were seen once. V was shortened by 0 bases and J by 3 bases, with 5 bases between the two germline ends. This CDR3 is 13 amino acids long. In germline, CDR1 is MNHEY, CDR2 SVGAGI. The chain is built from TRBV6-5 and TRBJ1-1; D gene unclear. The sequence derives from a woman aged 80 or over with active or convalescent COVID-19. Material for sequencing was peripheral blood. CDR3 protein: CASSYSVDTEAFF. The CDR3 DNA sequence: TGTGCCAGCAGTTACTCCGTTGACACTGAAGCTTTCTTT.